The entry below describes one T cell receptor beta chain. Antigen specificity is unknown. The data derive from a study of STAT3 mutations in large granular lymphocyte leukemia. Overall study results and limits: No sample exists from the first appearance of each clone. All newly emerging clones after therapy were STAT3 wild type. At least one immunodominant TCR beta clonotype appeared in every T-cell large granular lymphocyte leukemia patient. Treatment regimens differed across patients between samplings.

TCRbeta libraries averaged around 40,000 productive templates per sample. TCRdb's copy holds only in-frame clones and misses some; the assay was immunoSEQ multiplex PCR. The sample lists around 5,700 clones, 60% to 85% seen once, with approximately 84% in the top ten. CDR1 is SGHRS, CDR2 YFSETQ, per germline. This CDR3 region has 14 residues. V was shortened by 1 base and J by 5 bases, with 12 bases between the two germline ends. The V gene is TRBV5-1, the J gene TRBJ2-5; D possibly matches TRBD1 or TRBD2 (5 bases each). Material for sequencing was peripheral blood mononuclear cells. This clonotype originated in a man aged 35-49 years with T-cell large granular lymphocyte leukemia. Some clones in this sample may be carry-over from other donors' samples. The CDR3 DNA is TGCGCCAGCAGCTTGACCGGGGCACGGGAGACCCAGTACTTC. Its translation: CASSLTGARETQYF.